Included here is one T cell receptor (beta chain) sequence, with context. As yet, its antigen is unknown. This entry belongs to a study of shared clonotypes between healthy human individuals. In the study overall: Every donor yielded three CD4 naive, three CD4 memory, two CD8 naive and one CD8 memory plate. Overall study findings and caveats: Larger estimated richness was generally seen in naive subsets than in memory subsets.

Libraries were prepared by immunoSEQ multiplex PCR; TCRdb keeps only in-frame clonotypes and omits some of them. The sample includes around 1.5 million clones, approximately 98% of them seen just once. CDR1 and CDR2 from the germline V gene are SGHAT and FQNNGV. CDR3 size: 17 residues. J gave up 0 bases and V 5 bases, and 9 bases lay outside the gene matches. The source material was naive CD4+ T cells sorted from blood. The sample's subset: CD45RA+ positively selected. The V gene is TRBV11-2, the J gene TRBJ2-2; 7 bases fit TRBD1. The source is a man between 25 and 39 years old in good health. CDR3 in amino acids: CASSPLLTGANTGELFF. CDR3 nucleotides: TGTGCCAGCAGCCCCCTTCTCACAGGGGCGAACACCGGGGAGCTGTTTTTT.